The rows below give T cell receptor beta chains drawn from one sample of a study of CD8 T cells in Susac syndrome. TCRdb reanalysed the immunoSEQ multiplex PCR reads using MiXCR and keeps one entry per CDR3 protein. The sample holds 150,000 to 190,000 distinct CDR3 sequences, 95% seen once. The sequencing input was CD4+ T cells from PBMCs. The receptors stem from a human donor with Susac syndrome. Both conserved end residues are part of each CDR3. The D gene is left open where the match is weak. A row's size may be missing; if present it is once, few, many or a size class.

cdr3_aa: CSVEAVMNTEAFF
cdr3_nt: TGCAGCGTTGAGGCCGTAATGAACACTGAAGCTTTCTTT
d_call: -
clone_size: -
j_call: TRBJ1-1
v_call: TRBV29-1

cdr3_aa: CASSQTDRSGYTF
cdr3_nt: TGTGCCAGCAGCCAAACGGACAGGTCTGGCTACACCTTC
d_call: TRBD1
clone_size: -
j_call: TRBJ1-2
v_call: TRBV3-1

cdr3_aa: CASSFAGVPGETQYF
cdr3_nt: TGTGCCAGCAGTTTCGCGGGGGTGCCCGGGGAGACCCAGTACTTC
d_call: TRBD2
clone_size: -
j_call: TRBJ2-5
v_call: TRBV27

cdr3_aa: CSARGAQGYEQYF
cdr3_nt: TGCAGTGCTAGAGGAGCGCAGGGGTACGAGCAGTACTTC
d_call: -
clone_size: -
j_call: TRBJ2-7
v_call: TRBV20-1

cdr3_aa: CSVSPYNEQFF
cdr3_nt: TGCAGCGTTTCCCCGTACAATGAGCAGTTCTTC
d_call: -
clone_size: -
j_call: TRBJ2-1
v_call: TRBV29-1

cdr3_aa: CASSYSSRKTDTQYF
cdr3_nt: TGTGCCAGCAGTTACTCGTCCAGAAAGACAGATACGCAGTATTTT
d_call: -
clone_size: -
j_call: TRBJ2-3
v_call: TRBV6-6

cdr3_aa: CSARLASNEQYF
cdr3_nt: TGCAGTGCTAGGTTGGCAAGCAACGAGCAGTACTTC
d_call: -
clone_size: -
j_call: TRBJ2-7
v_call: TRBV20-1

cdr3_aa: CASSGDSWGTEAFF
cdr3_nt: TGTGCCAGCAGTGGGGACAGTTGGGGCACTGAAGCTTTCTTT
d_call: TRBD1
clone_size: -
j_call: TRBJ1-1
v_call: TRBV25-1

cdr3_aa: CASSRLAGQTYGYTF
cdr3_nt: TGTGCCAGCAGCCGTCTAGCGGGACAGACCTATGGCTACACCTTC
d_call: TRBD1
clone_size: -
j_call: TRBJ1-2
v_call: TRBV27

cdr3_aa: CSGRGYNEQFF
cdr3_nt: TGCAGCGGGCGGGGGTACAATGAGCAGTTCTTC
d_call: TRBD2
clone_size: -
j_call: TRBJ2-1
v_call: TRBV29-1

cdr3_aa: CSAGRVGQPQHF
cdr3_nt: TGCAGCGCCGGAAGGGTAGGTCAGCCCCAGCATTTT
d_call: -
clone_size: -
j_call: TRBJ1-5
v_call: TRBV29-1

cdr3_aa: CSVAGGAENQPQHF
cdr3_nt: TGCAGCGTTGCGGGAGGGGCAGAAAATCAGCCCCAGCATTTT
d_call: -
clone_size: -
j_call: TRBJ1-5
v_call: TRBV29-1

cdr3_aa: CASSPQQAKGETQYF
cdr3_nt: TGTGCCAGCAGCCCTCAACAGGCGAAGGGGGAGACCCAGTACTTC
d_call: -
clone_size: -
j_call: TRBJ2-5
v_call: TRBV3-1

cdr3_aa: CASSLRGEGGYTF
cdr3_nt: TGTGCCAGCAGTTTGCGGGGGGAGGGTGGCTACACCTTC
d_call: -
clone_size: -
j_call: TRBJ1-2
v_call: TRBV12-3/TRBV12-4

cdr3_aa: CASRDTNYEQYF
cdr3_nt: TGTGCCAGCCGGGACACAAACTACGAGCAGTACTTC
d_call: -
clone_size: -
j_call: TRBJ2-7
v_call: TRBV6-5

cdr3_aa: CSATRGVPEPQHF
cdr3_nt: TGCAGTGCTACCCGCGGGGTTCCGGAGCCCCAGCATTTT
d_call: -
clone_size: -
j_call: TRBJ1-5
v_call: TRBV20-1

cdr3_aa: CSAIRGTGGYTF
cdr3_nt: TGCAGTGCTATAAGAGGGACTGGTGGCTACACCTTC
d_call: -
clone_size: -
j_call: TRBJ1-2
v_call: TRBV20-1

cdr3_aa: CASSSTGPEQYF
cdr3_nt: TGCGCCAGCAGCTCCACAGGGCCCGAGCAGTACTTC
d_call: -
clone_size: once
j_call: TRBJ2-7
v_call: TRBV5-1

cdr3_aa: CSARGRQANYGYTF
cdr3_nt: TGCAGTGCTAGAGGGCGACAGGCAAACTATGGCTACACCTTC
d_call: -
clone_size: -
j_call: TRBJ1-2
v_call: TRBV20-1

cdr3_aa: CSVGGGAFQETQYF
cdr3_nt: TGCAGCGTTGGGGGTGGGGCTTTTCAAGAGACCCAGTACTTC
d_call: -
clone_size: -
j_call: TRBJ2-5
v_call: TRBV29-1

cdr3_aa: CASSVEGYEQYF
cdr3_nt: TGTGCCAGCAGCGTGGAGGGGTACGAGCAGTACTTC
d_call: -
clone_size: -
j_call: TRBJ2-7
v_call: TRBV9

cdr3_aa: CASSLKDNTYEQYF
cdr3_nt: TGTGCCAGCAGCTTAAAGGACAACACCTACGAGCAGTACTTC
d_call: -
clone_size: once
j_call: TRBJ2-7
v_call: TRBV11-2

cdr3_aa: CASRGTDGFGSPLHF
cdr3_nt: TGTGCCAGCAGAGGCACCGACGGGTTTGGGTCACCCCTCCACTTT
d_call: -
clone_size: -
j_call: TRBJ1-6
v_call: TRBV25-1

cdr3_aa: CASSPLKQTSGYGYTF
cdr3_nt: TGTGCCAGCTCACCACTAAAACAGACTTCTGGCTATGGCTACACCTTC
d_call: -
clone_size: once
j_call: TRBJ1-2
v_call: TRBV18

cdr3_aa: CASSESLEGLGYTF
cdr3_nt: TGTGCCAGCAGTGAATCTCTAGAGGGTCTGGGCTACACCTTC
d_call: -
clone_size: -
j_call: TRBJ1-2
v_call: TRBV25-1

cdr3_aa: CASSLGANVLTF
cdr3_nt: TGTGCCAGCAGCTTGGGGGCCAACGTCCTGACTTTC
d_call: -
clone_size: -
j_call: TRBJ2-6
v_call: TRBV7-2

cdr3_aa: CASSQVRQGRIYGYTF
cdr3_nt: TGTGCCAGCAGCCAAGTCCGCCAGGGGCGCATCTATGGCTACACCTTC
d_call: -
clone_size: once
j_call: TRBJ1-2
v_call: TRBV4-2

cdr3_aa: CSALYLAGQGEQFF
cdr3_nt: TGCAGTGCCCTTTATCTAGCGGGGCAGGGTGAGCAGTTCTTC
d_call: TRBD2
clone_size: -
j_call: TRBJ2-1
v_call: TRBV20-1

cdr3_aa: CASSLGLGPRETQYF
cdr3_nt: TGTGCCAGCAGCTTAGGTCTAGGGCCTCGGGAGACCCAGTACTTC
d_call: -
clone_size: -
j_call: TRBJ2-5
v_call: TRBV13

cdr3_aa: CSVRDRWETQYF
cdr3_nt: TGCAGCGTTCGTGACCGGTGGGAGACCCAGTACTTC
d_call: -
clone_size: -
j_call: TRBJ2-5
v_call: TRBV29-1

cdr3_aa: CASSQDWAPTQETQYF
cdr3_nt: TGCGCCAGCAGCCAAGACTGGGCTCCAACGCAAGAGACCCAGTACTTC
d_call: -
clone_size: -
j_call: TRBJ2-5
v_call: TRBV4-3

cdr3_aa: CATSDSGTGGRDTQYF
cdr3_nt: TGTGCCACCAGTGATTCCGGGACAGGGGGAAGAGATACGCAGTATTTT
d_call: TRBD1
clone_size: -
j_call: TRBJ2-3
v_call: TRBV24-1

cdr3_aa: CASRQPKIYGYTF
cdr3_nt: TGTGCCAGCAGGCAACCCAAAATCTATGGCTACACCTTC
d_call: -
clone_size: -
j_call: TRBJ1-2
v_call: TRBV3-1

cdr3_aa: CASSPLAGGLNEQFF
cdr3_nt: TGTGCCAGCAGCCCACTAGCGGGGGGTCTCAATGAGCAGTTCTTC
d_call: TRBD2
clone_size: -
j_call: TRBJ2-1
v_call: TRBV12-3/TRBV12-4

cdr3_aa: CSVHRGRETQYF
cdr3_nt: TGCAGCGTTCACAGGGGGCGGGAGACCCAGTACTTC
d_call: TRBD1
clone_size: -
j_call: TRBJ2-5
v_call: TRBV29-1

cdr3_aa: CSVGLTNEQFF
cdr3_nt: TGCAGCGTAGGTCTTACCAATGAGCAGTTCTTC
d_call: -
clone_size: -
j_call: TRBJ2-1
v_call: TRBV29-1

cdr3_aa: CASSPTAYTEAFF
cdr3_nt: TGCGCCAGCAGCCCGACGGCCTACACTGAAGCTTTCTTT
d_call: -
clone_size: -
j_call: TRBJ1-1
v_call: TRBV5-1

cdr3_aa: CASKDRALEPQHF
cdr3_nt: TGTGCCAGCAAGGACAGGGCCCTGGAGCCCCAGCATTTT
d_call: TRBD1
clone_size: -
j_call: TRBJ1-5
v_call: TRBV6-2/TRBV6-3

cdr3_aa: CASSFVTSGGIYNEQFF
cdr3_nt: TGTGCCAGCAGCTTTGTCACTAGCGGGGGGATCTACAATGAGCAGTTCTTC
d_call: TRBD2
clone_size: -
j_call: TRBJ2-1
v_call: TRBV7-9

cdr3_aa: CASSFSGQDDSPLHF
cdr3_nt: TGTGCCAGCAGCTTCTCGGGACAGGACGATTCACCCCTCCACTTT
d_call: TRBD1
clone_size: -
j_call: TRBJ1-6
v_call: TRBV7-9

cdr3_aa: CSANKGVHQPQHF
cdr3_nt: TGCAGTGCTAATAAGGGGGTGCATCAGCCCCAGCATTTT
d_call: -
clone_size: -
j_call: TRBJ1-5
v_call: TRBV20-1

cdr3_aa: CASSPRQRSGYTF
cdr3_nt: TGTGCCAGCAGCCCTCGACAGAGATCTGGCTACACCTTC
d_call: -
clone_size: -
j_call: TRBJ1-2
v_call: TRBV12-3/TRBV12-4

cdr3_aa: CASSLRTSGKDTQYF
cdr3_nt: TGTGCCAGCAGCTTAAGGACTAGCGGTAAAGATACGCAGTATTTT
d_call: TRBD2
clone_size: once
j_call: TRBJ2-3
v_call: TRBV7-2

cdr3_aa: CSTGDRGPGYGYTF
cdr3_nt: TGCAGCACCGGCGACAGGGGCCCTGGCTATGGCTACACCTTC
d_call: TRBD1
clone_size: -
j_call: TRBJ1-2
v_call: TRBV29-1

cdr3_aa: CASSVGTSGGAEETQYF
cdr3_nt: TGTGCCAGCAGCGTAGGAACTAGCGGGGGGGCCGAAGAGACCCAGTACTTC
d_call: TRBD2
clone_size: -
j_call: TRBJ2-5
v_call: TRBV9

cdr3_aa: CASRRGANEKLFF
cdr3_nt: TGTGCCAGCAGGAGGGGGGCTAATGAAAAACTGTTTTTT
d_call: -
clone_size: -
j_call: TRBJ1-4
v_call: TRBV6-6

cdr3_aa: CSVEDRAGQSSYNEQFF
cdr3_nt: TGCAGCGTTGAAGATCGGGCGGGGCAGAGCTCCTACAATGAGCAGTTCTTC
d_call: -
clone_size: -
j_call: TRBJ2-1
v_call: TRBV29-1

cdr3_aa: CSVVPGGTGELFF
cdr3_nt: TGCAGCGTTGTCCCCGGGGGCACCGGGGAGCTGTTTTTT
d_call: -
clone_size: -
j_call: TRBJ2-2
v_call: TRBV29-1

cdr3_aa: CSAKQGKYEQYF
cdr3_nt: TGCAGTGCTAAACAGGGCAAATACGAGCAGTACTTC
d_call: -
clone_size: once
j_call: TRBJ2-7
v_call: TRBV20-1